This passage covers 29 T cell receptor beta chains from one sample sequenced in a study of human T cells and chemical hapten exposure (TCRdb year 2021). Preparation of the library involved RACE. Sequencing used a NextSeq 500. TCRdb applied fastp at Q25 and MiXCR to the public reads, then kept only in-frame beta chains. Every CDR3 protein is listed once, alongside the most common genes and DNA of its rows. The sample table holds approximately 92,000 distinct CDR3 sequences, of which 10% to 12% were seen once. Approximately 3.3% of the sample belongs to the ten largest clones. Interpreted using the paper, the time point label stands for: patch test 2, 6 weeks after DPC sensitization. The sample's treatment or condition label, decoded: therapeutic diphenylcyclopropenone sensitization with weekly scalp DPC. The sample in question was whole blood, obtained in connection with sensitization to the hapten diphenylcyclopropenone (DPC). The receptors derive from a woman in her forties with alopecia areata. Some clones in this sample may be carry-over from other donors' samples.

The V gene is TRBV27, the J gene TRBJ2-7; D unclear. Germline V gives CDR1 MNHEY, CDR2 SMNVEV (reference sequence). With 7 bases removed from V and 4 bases from J, the gap between germline ends came to 14 bases. The CDR3 sequence is 13 residues long. As DNA, the CDR3 is TGTGCCAGCACCGGAAGGAGCAATTACGAGCAGTACTTC. Its protein is CASTGRSNYEQYF.

V gene TRBV7-9 combines with J gene TRBJ1-1; D is ambiguous. The CDR3 contains 14 residues. Looked up from germline, CDR1 is SEHNR and CDR2 is FQNEAQ (reference sequence). Trimming took 1 base from V and 4 from J, leaving 10 bases between them. The CDR3 reads CASSLVGQITEAFF. The CDR3 bases are TGTGCCAGCAGCTTAGTCGGGCAGATCACTGAAGCTTTCTTT. Filled out from reference TRBV7-9 and TRBJ1-1, the complete variable domain reads DTGVSQNPRHKITKRGQNVTFRCDPISEHNRLYWYRQTLGQGPEFLTYFQNEAQLEKSRLLSDRFSAERPKGSFSTLEIQRTEQGDSAMYLCASSLVGQITEAFFGQGTRLTVV.

In this sample, this clonotype turned up once. A read error may produce the germline difference seen at one junction end. This rearrangement joins TRBV3-1 to TRBJ1-6; D perhaps matches TRBD1 (5 bases). Germline V gene data show CDR1 as LGHDT and CDR2 as YNNKEL (reference sequence). The CDR3 has 15 residues. CDR3 coding DNA: TGTGCCAGCAGCCAGGATCTCAACAGGAATTCACCCCTCCGCTTT. It encodes CASSQDLNRNSPLRF.

This clonotype has a handful of counts. This chain connects TRBV7-2 to TRBJ2-5; TRBD2 matches 7 bases. Germline V gives CDR1 SGHTA, CDR2 FQGNSA. The J segment lost 2 bases and the V segment lost 1 base, leaving 10 bases of the junction unmatched. The CDR3 consists of 17 residues. The CDR3 here is CASSLDGGSRVQETQYF. The CDR3 DNA is TGTGCCAGCAGCTTAGACGGCGGGAGCAGGGTACAAGAGACCCAGTACTTC.

The chain links TRBV5-8 to TRBJ1-5, with D tentatively TRBD1 (6 bases). Germline V lookup: CDR1 SGHTS, CDR2 YDEGEE. V lost 4 bases and J 3 bases, leaving 11 bases between the germline ends. The CDR3 consists of 14 residues. CDR3 sequence reads: CASSPTGTNQPQHF. For the CDR3, the DNA is TGTGCCAGCAGCCCAACAGGGACCAATCAGCCCCAGCATTTT.

The DNA for the CDR3 is TGTGCCAGCAGCCATGGCCTGAATAATGGCTACACCTTC. Its protein product is CASSHGLNNGYTF. This chain uses TRBV6-5 with TRBJ1-2, with D unresolved. CDR1 is MNHEY and CDR2 is SVGAGI in the germline V gene. CDR3 size: 13 residues. V lost 6 bases to trimming and J lost 6 bases, with 14 bases between them.

This clonotype was seen only a few times. J is TRBJ2-7 and V is TRBV27; D tentatively fits TRBD1 or TRBD2 (5 bases each). Trimming removed 3 bases from V and 2 bases from J, with 11 bases in between. CDR1 is MNHEY, CDR2 SMNVEV, per germline (reference sequence). The CDR3 has 14 residues. DNA of the CDR3: TGTGCCAGCAGTTTGGAGAGGGGACCCTACGAGCAGTACTTC. Translated: CASSLERGPYEQYF.

This clonotype was detected many times. The chain employs TRBV7-3 and TRBJ2-1; 7 bases agree with TRBD1. From germline, CDR1 is SGHTA and CDR2 FQGTGA. Trimming took 5 bases from V and 7 from J; bases not matched to a gene: 5. The CDR3 runs to 13 residues. The CDR3 spells CASSRVGQNEQFF. DNA for the CDR3: TGTGCCAGCAGCCGGGTGGGACAGAATGAGCAGTTCTTC.

Many counts were recorded for this clonotype. The chain has TRBV29-1 and TRBJ1-1; D call uncertain. CDR1 SQVTM and CDR2 ANQGSEA come from the germline V gene. The V gene lost 7 bases and the J gene lost 1 base, with 16 bases spanning the gap. The CDR3 contains 14 residues. The CDR3 nucleotides read TGCAGCGCCGAACGGGGATCAGGGAACACTGAAGCTTTCTTT. It codes for CSAERGSGNTEAFF.

Many counts were recorded for this clonotype. The chain links TRBV12-3 or TRBV12-4 to TRBJ2-2, with 10 bases fitting TRBD2. There are 17 residues in the CDR3. V lost 7 bases to trimming and J lost 4 bases; unmatched junction nucleotides: 12. In DNA form, the CDR3 reads TGTGCCAGCACCAGAGGGGCGCTAGCGGGAGTCACCGGGGAGCTGTTTTTT. This gives the protein CASTRGALAGVTGELFF.

At least ten counts were recorded for this clonotype. V gene TRBV6-6 combines with J gene TRBJ2-7, with no clear D. V was trimmed by 2 bases and J by 1 base, leaving 9 bases between them. This CDR3 comprises 14 residues. Germline V gives CDR1 MNHNY, CDR2 SVGAGI (reference sequence). As DNA, the CDR3 is TGTGCCAGCAGTTACGCTACACGGTCCTACGAGCAGTACTTC. Its translation: CASSYATRSYEQYF.

The chain joins TRBV3-1 to TRBJ1-5, with D maybe TRBD1 (5 bases). In germline, CDR1 is LGHDT, CDR2 YNNKEL (reference sequence). This CDR3 has 12 amino acids. The germline V and J ends were trimmed by 3 bases and 8 bases, with 8 bases remaining between them. CDR3 DNA sequence: TGTGCCAGCAGCCAGCCGGGGGAGCCCCAGCATTTT. This sequence encodes CASSQPGEPQHF.

As to this clonotype: At one end the junction does not follow the germline gene, possibly because of a read error. This rearrangement joins TRBV20-1 to TRBJ2-1, with 13 bases matching TRBD2. In germline, CDR1 is DFQATT, CDR2 SNEGSKA (reference sequence). CDR3 length: 15 amino acids. CDR3 in amino acids: CSATPTSGRAHEQLF. The CDR3 coding sequence is TGCAGTGCTACCCCAACTAGCGGGAGGGCCCATGAGCAGCTCTTC.

In this sample, this clonotype turned up a few times. The genes are TRBV6-2 or TRBV6-3 and TRBJ1-1; a weak D match, TRBD1 (5 bases). Looked up from germline, CDR1 is MNHEY and CDR2 is SVGEGT. CDR3 length: 14 residues. Trimming left V 8 bases short and J 10 bases short, with 23 bases between. This chain's CDR3 is CASEVGGRRSGAFF. As DNA, the CDR3 is TGTGCCAGCGAAGTGGGGGGACGGAGGTCAGGAGCTTTCTTT.

This clonotype has only a few counts. V is TRBV10-3 and J is TRBJ1-1; 7 nucleotides match TRBD1. J was trimmed by 6 bases and V by 0 bases; bases with no gene match: 4. CDR1 and CDR2 from the germline V gene are ENHRY and SYGVKD. The CDR3 has 14 residues. For the CDR3, the DNA is TGTGCCATCAGTGAGTCGATGGACAGGTCTGAAGCTTTCTTT. Protein product: CAISESMDRSEAFF.

The chain carries TRBV7-9 and TRBJ2-5, with 11 bases identical to TRBD2. The CDR3 is 16 amino acids. Germline CDR1 reads SEHNR; CDR2 reads FQNEAQ (reference sequence). V was clipped by 5 bases and J by 2 bases; unmatched bases: 7. CDR3 sequence reads: CASSQTSGAFQETQYF. CDR3 bases: TGTGCCAGCAGCCAGACTAGCGGGGCATTTCAAGAGACCCAGTACTTC.

This clonotype has only a few counts. V is TRBV29-1 and J is TRBJ1-2; tentatively, D is TRBD1 (5 bases). V was cut by 6 bases and J by 4 bases, with 9 bases left in between. This CDR3 is built from 11 residues. Germline CDR1 and CDR2: SQVTM and ANQGSEA. The CDR3 DNA reads TGCAGCGTGGGACCGCCCTATGGCTACACCTTC. As protein: CSVGPPYGYTF.

The chain has TRBV10-3 and TRBJ2-7; 7 bases match TRBD2. V lost 11 bases, J lost 2 bases, and 3 bases stayed unmatched. The CDR3 length is 11 residues. Looked up from germline, CDR1 is ENHRY and CDR2 is SYGVKD. The CDR3 is CAVAGTYEQYF. DNA for the CDR3: TGTGCCGTAGCGGGCACCTACGAGCAGTACTTC.

Of note for this clonotype: A read error may produce the germline difference seen at one junction end. The DNA of the CDR3 is TGTGTCACCAGCAGAGATGTAGCGGGGGCCCAAGAGACCCAGTACTTC. Encoded protein: CVTSRDVAGAQETQYF. The chain joins TRBV15 to TRBJ2-5, with 9 bases lining up with TRBD2. The CDR3 totals 16 residues. Per germline, CDR1 LNHNV and CDR2 YYDKDF (reference sequence).

This clonotype occurred a few times. V is TRBV29-1 and J is TRBJ2-1; D remains ambiguous. Trimming removed 1 base from V and 6 bases from J, with 7 bases in between. Germline assignment: CDR1 SQVTM and CDR2 ANQGSEA. The length of the CDR3 is 12 residues. This CDR3 reads CSVEALRNEQFF. In DNA form, the CDR3 reads TGCAGCGTTGAAGCGCTTCGCAATGAGCAGTTCTTC.

This clonotype has at least ten counts. DNA of the CDR3: TGTGCCAGCAGCGATAGCGGGGGAAAGACCCAGTACTTC. It specifies CASSDSGGKTQYF. The chain couples TRBV7-2 to TRBJ2-5, with 9 bases identical to TRBD2. V lost 5 bases and J lost 6; bases outside the gene matches: 4. CDR1 and CDR2 (germline): SGHTA, FQGNSA. The CDR3 loop spans 13 amino acids.

This clonotype was seen ten or more times. The V and J genes are TRBV6-5 and TRBJ2-4; D may be TRBD2 (6 bases). Germline V gene lookup returns CDR1 MNHEY and CDR2 SVGAGI. V lost 0 bases to trimming and J lost 0 bases, with 15 bases between them. The CDR3 is 18 residues long. The CDR3 DNA reads as TGTGCCAGCAGTTACTCGTGGAGGGAAGGGGTAGCCAAAAACATTCAGTACTTC. Translating gives CASSYSWREGVAKNIQYF.

The rearrangement joins TRBV11-2 to TRBJ2-6; D might be TRBD1 (6 bases). Trimming removed 5 bases at V and 0 bases at J, with 14 bases between. Per the germline V gene, CDR1 is SGHAT and CDR2 is FQNNGV. The CDR3 is 17 residues long. This CDR3 reads CASSPSTGTSGANVLTF. The CDR3 DNA sequence: TGTGCCAGCAGCCCTTCGACAGGAACCTCTGGGGCCAACGTCCTGACTTTC.

Ten or more counts support this clonotype. The gene calls are TRBV11-2 and TRBJ2-1; TRBD2 aligns across 9 bases. The CDR3 totals 17 residues. The germline CDR1 and CDR2 sequences are SGHAT and FQNNGV. The J segment lost 2 bases and the V segment lost 2 bases, leaving 7 bases of the junction unmatched. In nucleotides, the CDR3 is TGTGCCAGCAGCTTAAACGTGCGGGAGGGCCCCTACAATGAGCAGTTCTTC. This codes for CASSLNVREGPYNEQFF.

The V call is TRBV10-3, the J call TRBJ2-7; 7 positions agree with TRBD1. Germline trimming cut 6 bases from V and 1 base from J; bases unmatched to any gene: 9. Per the germline V gene, CDR1 is ENHRY and CDR2 is SYGVKD. This CDR3 has 15 residues. The CDR3 DNA is TGTGCCATCAGCGTGGACAGGCTACGATCCTACGAGCAGTACTTC. As protein: CAISVDRLRSYEQYF.

This clonotype showed up just a few times. The chain links TRBV7-9 to TRBJ1-1; possible D gene TRBD1, 5 bases. Per the germline V gene, CDR1 is SEHNR and CDR2 is FQNEAQ (reference sequence). Deletions cut 4 bases from V and 2 bases from J, with 8 bases between. This CDR3 contains 13 residues. The CDR3 sequence: CASSSDINTEAFF. The CDR3 coding sequence is TGTGCCAGCAGCTCGGACATCAACACTGAAGCTTTCTTT.

This clonotype was detected a few times. The junction and the germline gene differ at one end; a read error may be behind it. This CDR3 is CASRGGNAEAFF. CDR3 sequence (DNA): TGTGCCAGCAGGGGAGGGAACGCTGAAGCTTTCTTT. This sequence joins TRBV12-3 or TRBV12-4 and TRBJ1-1, with D unresolved. This CDR3 contains 12 residues.

This clonotype has a handful of counts. The rearrangement uses TRBV7-2 and TRBJ1-4; D gene ambiguous. The CDR3 totals 14 residues. The germline V gene has CDR1 SGHTA and CDR2 FQGNSA. With 5 bases removed from V and 0 bases from J, the gap between germline ends came to 7 bases. The CDR3 here is CASSLRPTNEKLFF. In nucleotides, the CDR3 is TGTGCCAGCAGCCTTAGACCAACTAATGAAAAACTGTTTTTT.

Many counts were recorded for this clonotype. The V and J genes are TRBV21-1 and TRBJ2-1; the D segment call TRBD2 is taken from the table without a DNA check. TRBV21-1 is described as a pseudogene. The CDR3 is 15 residues long. The CDR3 spells CASSKGRRAYNEQFF. Written as DNA, the CDR3 is TGTGCCAGCAGCAAGGGCCGAAGGGCCTACAATGAGCAGTTCTTC.